Many counts were recorded for the clone carrying this T cell receptor (beta chain). RNA transcripts provided the source from which TCR beta CDR3 regions were amplified. The HTBI primer set served for first-round RT-PCR of the TCR CDR3. TCRdb re-called the multiplex PCR reads through MiXCR, storing one row per CDR3 protein. The profile shows hundreds of thousands of distinct CDR3 sequences, about 15% of them singletons. Trimming cost V 5 bases and J 4 bases, with 8 bases left between them. Germline assignment: CDR1 SGHAT and CDR2 FQNNGV. This CDR3 is built from 12 residues. The sample belongs to a study of T cells in Graves' hyperthyroidism and ophthalmopathy. Study summary: Blood from the periphery was taken at initial diagnosis, before any treatment.

Exclusions: uncontrolled infection, other autoimmune disease, pregnancy, lactation. On the basis of clinical symptoms, serum thyroxine and TRAb, thyroid ultrasound and orbital computed tomography, diagnoses were made. The receptor comes from a woman aged 18-29 years with Graves' hyperthyroidism. The J gene is TRBJ2-5, the V gene TRBV11-2; D may be TRBD2 (5 bases). Sequencing used blood. In nucleotides, the CDR3 is TGTGCCAGCAGCGGACGGGGAGAGACCCAGTACTTC. This gives the protein CASSGRGETQYF.